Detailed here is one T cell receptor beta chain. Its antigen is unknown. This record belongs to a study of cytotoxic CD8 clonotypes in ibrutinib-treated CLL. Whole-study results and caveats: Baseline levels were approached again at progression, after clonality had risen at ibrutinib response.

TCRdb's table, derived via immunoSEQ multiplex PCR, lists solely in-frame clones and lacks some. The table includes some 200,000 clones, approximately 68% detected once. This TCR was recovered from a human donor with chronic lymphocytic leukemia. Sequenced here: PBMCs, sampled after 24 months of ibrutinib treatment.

As DNA, the CDR3 is TGCAGTGCGGCCGACAGGGATGAGCAGTTCTTC. This encodes CSAADRDEQFF. The rearrangement joins TRBV20-1 to TRBJ2-1; TRBD1 aligns across 7 bases. This CDR3 region has 11 residues. Germline V gene lookup returns CDR1 DFQATT and CDR2 SNEGSKA (reference sequence). Trimming removed 6 bases from V and 8 bases from J; junction bases left unmatched: 4.